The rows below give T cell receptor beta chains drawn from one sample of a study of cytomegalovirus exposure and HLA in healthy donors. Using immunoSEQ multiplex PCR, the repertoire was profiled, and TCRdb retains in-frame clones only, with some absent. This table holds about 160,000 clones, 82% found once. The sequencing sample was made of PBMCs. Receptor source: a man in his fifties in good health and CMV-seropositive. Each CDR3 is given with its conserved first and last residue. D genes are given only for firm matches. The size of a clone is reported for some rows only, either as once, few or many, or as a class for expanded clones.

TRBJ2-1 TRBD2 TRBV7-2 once CASSLHGGGIVNEQFF TGTGCCAGCAGCTTACATGGCGGGGGGATAGTAAATGAGCAGTTCTTC
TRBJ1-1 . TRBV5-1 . CASSLPDRENTEAFF TGCGCCAGCAGCTTGCCTGACAGAGAGAACACTGAAGCTTTCTTT
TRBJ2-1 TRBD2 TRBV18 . CASSPFGGNEQFF TGTGCCAGCTCACCCTTCGGGGGGAATGAGCAGTTCTTC
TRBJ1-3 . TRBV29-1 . CSVEEYGNTIYF TGCAGCGTTGAAGAATATGGAAACACCATATATTTT
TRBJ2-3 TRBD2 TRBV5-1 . CASSLGTSGGDTQYF TGCGCCAGCAGCCTAGGGACTAGCGGTGGAGATACGCAGTATTTT
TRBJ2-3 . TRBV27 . CASSLLAGLADTQYF TGTGCCAGCAGTTTGTTGGCGGGATTAGCAGATACGCAGTATTTT
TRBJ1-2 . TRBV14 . CASSQDHGGYGYTF TGTGCCAGCAGCCAAGATCACGGAGGCTATGGCTACACCTTC
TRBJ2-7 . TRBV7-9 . CASSLRQATYEQYF TGTGCCAGCAGCCTCCGACAGGCAACCTACGAGCAGTACTTC
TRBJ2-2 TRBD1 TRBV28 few CASGTGGHTGELFF TGTGCCAGTGGGACAGGGGGCCACACCGGGGAGCTGTTTTTT
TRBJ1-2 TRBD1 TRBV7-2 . CASSQQGTYGYTF TGTGCCAGCAGCCAACAGGGGACCTATGGCTACACCTTC
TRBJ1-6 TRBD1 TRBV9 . CASGTGLYNSPLHF TGTGCCAGCGGGACAGGGCTCTATAATTCACCCCTCCACTTT
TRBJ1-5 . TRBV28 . CASSSTGKFYSNQPQHF TGTGCCAGCAGTTCGACGGGAAAGTTTTATAGCAATCAGCCCCAGCATTTT
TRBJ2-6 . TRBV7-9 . CASSEQGASGANVLTF TGTGCCAGCAGCGAACAGGGAGCCTCTGGGGCCAACGTCCTGACTTTC
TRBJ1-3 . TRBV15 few CATSSRAGVGGNTIYF TGTGCCACCAGCTCGCGTGCGGGCGTGGGGGGAAACACCATATATTTT
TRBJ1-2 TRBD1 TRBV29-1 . CSVLTGELGYTF TGCAGCGTTCTTACAGGGGAGCTGGGCTACACCTTC
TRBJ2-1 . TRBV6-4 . CASSVDGDNEQFF TGTGCCAGCAGTGTCGACGGGGACAATGAGCAGTTCTTC
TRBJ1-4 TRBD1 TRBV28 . CASSTSQTGGFEKLFF TGTGCCAGCAGTACTTCTCAGACAGGGGGCTTTGAAAAACTGTTTTTT
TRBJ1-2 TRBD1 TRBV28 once CASSSITGVWGYTF TGTGCCAGCAGCTCTATAACAGGGGTATGGGGCTACACCTTC
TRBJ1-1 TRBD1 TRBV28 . CASSLGQVTEAFF TGTGCCAGCAGTTTGGGACAGGTCACTGAAGCTTTCTTT
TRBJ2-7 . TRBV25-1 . CASSVTVYEQYF TGTGCCAGCAGTGTGACAGTCTACGAGCAGTACTTC
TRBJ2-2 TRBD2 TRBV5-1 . CASTISGRAAGELFF TGCGCCAGCACCATTAGCGGGAGGGCGGCCGGGGAGCTGTTTTTT
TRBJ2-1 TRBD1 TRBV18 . CASSPTAGGAGNEQFF TGTGCCAGCTCACCAACGGCAGGGGGCGCGGGTAATGAGCAGTTCTTC
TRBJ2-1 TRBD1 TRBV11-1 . CASTPWGQGGNEQFF TGTGCCAGCACCCCATGGGGACAGGGGGGCAATGAGCAGTTCTTC
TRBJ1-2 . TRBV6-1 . CASRDSGEYGYTF TGTGCCAGCAGGGACTCAGGGGAGTATGGCTACACCTTC
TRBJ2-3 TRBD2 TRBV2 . CASKLASHTDTQYF TGTGCCAGCAAACTAGCGTCCCACACAGATACGCAGTATTTT
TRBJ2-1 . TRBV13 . CASSEGGLSYNEQFF TGTGCCAGCAGTGAGGGAGGTCTCTCCTACAATGAGCAGTTCTTC
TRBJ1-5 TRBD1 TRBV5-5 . CASSSGTGSNQPQHF TGTGCCAGCAGCTCCGGGACAGGGAGCAATCAGCCCCAGCATTTT
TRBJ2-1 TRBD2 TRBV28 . CASRGLAEHNEQFF TGTGCCAGCAGGGGACTAGCGGAACACAATGAGCAGTTCTTC
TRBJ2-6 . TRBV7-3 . CASSRDNSGANVLTF TGTGCCAGCAGCCGGGACAACTCTGGGGCCAACGTCCTGACTTTC
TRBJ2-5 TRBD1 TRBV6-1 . CASSESFRGGAGETQYF TGTGCCAGCAGTGAATCCTTCCGAGGGGGCGCAGGGGAGACCCAGTACTTC
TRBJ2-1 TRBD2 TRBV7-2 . CASSSLAGAKNEQFF TGTGCCAGCAGCTCGCTGGCGGGAGCTAAGAATGAGCAGTTCTTC
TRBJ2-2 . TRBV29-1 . CSVELSSPGFPGELFF TGCAGCGTGGAACTATCGAGTCCCGGTTTTCCCGGGGAGCTGTTTTTT
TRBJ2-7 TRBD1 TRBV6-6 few CASSYPGQHPYEQYF TGTGCCAGCAGTTACCCGGGACAGCACCCCTACGAGCAGTACTTC
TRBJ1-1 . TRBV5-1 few CASSLAGREGSEAFF TGCGCCAGCAGCTTGGCCGGCAGGGAAGGATCTGAAGCTTTCTTT
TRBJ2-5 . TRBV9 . CASSARSATYQETQYF TGTGCCAGCAGCGCTCGAAGCGCGACGTACCAAGAGACCCAGTACTTC
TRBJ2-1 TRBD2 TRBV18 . CASSTGLPNYNEQFF TGTGCCAGCTCTACGGGACTACCCAACTACAATGAGCAGTTCTTC
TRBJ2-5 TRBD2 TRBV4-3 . CASSLGLGEETQYF TGCGCCAGCAGCCTGGGACTAGGGGAAGAGACCCAGTACTTC
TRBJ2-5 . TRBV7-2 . CASSPRYRATQETQYF TGTGCCAGCAGCCCAAGATACAGGGCAACCCAAGAGACCCAGTACTTC
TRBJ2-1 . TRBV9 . CASSDRERGGYNEQFF TGTGCCAGCAGCGATCGAGAAAGAGGGGGTTACAATGAGCAGTTCTTC
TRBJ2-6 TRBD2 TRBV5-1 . CASSLAKGGALFSSGANVLTF TGCGCCAGCAGCTTGGCCAAGGGAGGGGCACTCTTTAGCTCTGGGGCCAACGTCCTGACTTTC
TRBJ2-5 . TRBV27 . CASSPEVGWEQETQYF TGTGCCAGCAGCCCAGAGGTCGGGTGGGAGCAAGAGACCCAGTACTTC
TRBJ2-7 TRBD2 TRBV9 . CASSVDGSGTYEQYF TGTGCCAGCAGCGTAGATGGTAGCGGGACCTACGAGCAGTACTTC
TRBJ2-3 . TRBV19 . CASSLPGQITDTQYF TGTGCCAGTAGTCTCCCGGGACAAATCACAGATACGCAGTATTTT
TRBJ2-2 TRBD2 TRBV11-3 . CASSSSGSGTGELFF TGTGCCAGCAGCTCTAGCGGGAGCGGCACCGGGGAGCTGTTTTTT
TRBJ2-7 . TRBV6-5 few CASSFGGLSYEQYF TGTGCCAGCTCCTTCGGGGGACTTTCCTACGAGCAGTACTTC
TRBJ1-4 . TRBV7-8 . CASSWGRRTNEKLFF TGTGCCAGCAGCTGGGGGCGGAGAACTAATGAAAAACTGTTTTTT
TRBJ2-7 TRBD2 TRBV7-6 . CASSLAKGLTYEQYF TGTGCCAGCAGCTTAGCTAAGGGACTAACCTACGAGCAGTACTTC
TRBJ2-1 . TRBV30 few CASRTRASYNEQFF TGTGCCTCCCGGACCAGGGCTTCCTACAATGAGCAGTTCTTC
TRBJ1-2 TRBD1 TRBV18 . CASADRNYGYTF TGTGCCAGCGCGGACAGGAACTATGGCTACACCTTC